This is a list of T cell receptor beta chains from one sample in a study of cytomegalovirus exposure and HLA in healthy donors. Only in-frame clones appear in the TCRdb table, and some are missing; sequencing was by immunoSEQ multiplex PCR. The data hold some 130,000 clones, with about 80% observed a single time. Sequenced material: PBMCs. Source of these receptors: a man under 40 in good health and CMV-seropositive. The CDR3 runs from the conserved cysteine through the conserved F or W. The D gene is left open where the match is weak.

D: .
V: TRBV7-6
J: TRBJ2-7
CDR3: CASSLGRAPDEQYF

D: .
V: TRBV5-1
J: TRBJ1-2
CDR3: CASSENSGGPFYGYTF

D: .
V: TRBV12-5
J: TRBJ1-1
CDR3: CASGFGGRRTEAFF

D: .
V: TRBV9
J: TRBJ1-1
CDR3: CASGRQADFTEAFF

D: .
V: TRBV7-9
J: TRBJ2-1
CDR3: CASSADGWRELF

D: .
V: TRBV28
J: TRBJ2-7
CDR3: CASSGPVRGGDVNF

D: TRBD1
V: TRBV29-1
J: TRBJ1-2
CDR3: CSAETGDGYTF

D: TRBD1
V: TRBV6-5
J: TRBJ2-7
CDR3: CASSSDRGRDYEQYF

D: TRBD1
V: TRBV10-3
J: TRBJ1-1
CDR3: CAISGPDRGATEAFF

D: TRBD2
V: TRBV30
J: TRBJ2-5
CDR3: CAWRGLAGGPQETQYF

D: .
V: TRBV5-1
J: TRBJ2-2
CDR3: CASSLGGSTGELFF

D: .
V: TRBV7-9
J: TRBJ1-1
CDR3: CASSLRLPGRVNTEAFF

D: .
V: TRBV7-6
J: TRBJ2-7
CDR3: CANRPDRRADYEQYF

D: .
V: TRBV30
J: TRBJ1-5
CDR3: CAWSLGTGDNQPQHF

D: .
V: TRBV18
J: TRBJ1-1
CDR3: CASSPPTTEAFF

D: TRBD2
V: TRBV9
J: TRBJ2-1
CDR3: CASSVASGSLGNEQFF

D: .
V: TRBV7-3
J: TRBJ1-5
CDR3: CASSLRWGHISNQPQHF

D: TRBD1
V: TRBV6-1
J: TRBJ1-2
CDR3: CASSPTGASGYTF

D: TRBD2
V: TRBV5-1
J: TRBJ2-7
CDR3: CASSVGSGLVSYEQYF

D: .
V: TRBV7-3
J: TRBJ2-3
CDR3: CASSLRGGSRDTQYF

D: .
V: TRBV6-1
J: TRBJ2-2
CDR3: CASSELSGAGELFF

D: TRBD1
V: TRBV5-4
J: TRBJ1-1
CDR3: CASSFRDRGTEAFF

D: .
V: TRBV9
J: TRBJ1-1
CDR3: CASSLERGFAGGNTEAFF

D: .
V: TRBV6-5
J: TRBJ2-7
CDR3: CASRRDGISYEQYF

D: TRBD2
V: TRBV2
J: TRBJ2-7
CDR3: CASGGTKGYF

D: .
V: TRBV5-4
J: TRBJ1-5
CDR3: CASSFTPFQPQHF

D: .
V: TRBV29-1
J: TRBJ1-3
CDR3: CSVDGGSLQGGNTIYF

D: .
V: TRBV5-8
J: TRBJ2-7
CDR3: CASSLVTRSVAEQYF

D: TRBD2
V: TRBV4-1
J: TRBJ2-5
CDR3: CASSLGTSGRAIQETQYF

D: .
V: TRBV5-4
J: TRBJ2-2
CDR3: CASSLDLSTNTGELFF

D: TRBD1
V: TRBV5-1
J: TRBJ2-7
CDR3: CASSLAQGVYYEQYF

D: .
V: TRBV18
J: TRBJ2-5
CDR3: CASSPAGAETQYF

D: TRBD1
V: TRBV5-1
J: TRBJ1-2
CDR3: CASSTGQGQGGYTF

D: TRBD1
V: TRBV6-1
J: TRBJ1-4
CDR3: CASSEVEGGAGKLFF

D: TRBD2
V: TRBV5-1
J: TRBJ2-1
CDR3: CASSLGTSGYNEQFF

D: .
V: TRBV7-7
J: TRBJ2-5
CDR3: CASSLEVGPKETQYF

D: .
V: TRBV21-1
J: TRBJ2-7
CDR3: CASTPQDRASSYEQYF

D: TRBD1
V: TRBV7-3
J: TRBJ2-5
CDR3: CASSPFPGQGRETQYF

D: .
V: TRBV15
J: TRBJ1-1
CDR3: CATSTPGMRGLNTEAFF

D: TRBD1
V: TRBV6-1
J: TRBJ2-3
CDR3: CASSVGQGTDTQYF

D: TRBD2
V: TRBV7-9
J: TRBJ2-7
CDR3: CASSFSGGTYEQYF

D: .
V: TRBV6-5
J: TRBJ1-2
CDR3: CASSEADWVGGYTF

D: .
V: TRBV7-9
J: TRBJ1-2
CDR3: CASSLISSVDYGYTF

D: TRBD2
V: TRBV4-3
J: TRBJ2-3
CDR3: CASSQVLLAGGGADTQYF

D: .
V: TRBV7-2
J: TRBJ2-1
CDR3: CASSKELGGSPGNEQFF

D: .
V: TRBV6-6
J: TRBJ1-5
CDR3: CASSYSIPGDQPQHF